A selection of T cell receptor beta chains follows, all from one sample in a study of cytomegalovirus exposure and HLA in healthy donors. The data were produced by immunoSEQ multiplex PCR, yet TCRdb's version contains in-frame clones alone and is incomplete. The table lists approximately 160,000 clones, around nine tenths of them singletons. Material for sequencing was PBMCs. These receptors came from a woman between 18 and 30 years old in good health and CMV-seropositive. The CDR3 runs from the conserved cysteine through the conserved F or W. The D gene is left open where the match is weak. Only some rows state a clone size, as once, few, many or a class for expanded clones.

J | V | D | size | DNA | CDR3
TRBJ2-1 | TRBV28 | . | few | TGTGCCAGCAGTTTGCCCCAGGGGAGGGTTGAGCAGTTCTTC | CASSLPQGRVEQFF
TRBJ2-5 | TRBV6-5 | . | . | TGTGCCAGCAGTTACACCCAGGGCGGAGAGACCCAGTACTTC | CASSYTQGGETQYF
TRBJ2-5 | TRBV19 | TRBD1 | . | TGTGCCAGTAGTACCGGGACAGACTTACGAGAGACCCAGTACTTC | CASSTGTDLRETQYF
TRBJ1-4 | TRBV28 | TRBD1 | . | TGTGCCAGCCGGACAGGGGGCGGAATTAAGGAAAAACTGTTTTTT | CASRTGGGIKEKLFF
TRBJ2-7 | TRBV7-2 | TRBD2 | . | TGTGCCAGCAGCTCGGGTGCGGGAGGGCCCCTGAGCTCCTACGAGCAGTACTTC | CASSSGAGGPLSSYEQYF
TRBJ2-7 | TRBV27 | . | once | TGTGCCAGCAGCAGAGGGCTAAGCTACGAGCAGTACTTC | CASSRGLSYEQYF
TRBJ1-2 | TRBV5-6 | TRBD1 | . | TGTGCCAGCAGCTTGGCTGTAGAGGGACAGGGATATGGCTACACCTTC | CASSLAVEGQGYGYTF
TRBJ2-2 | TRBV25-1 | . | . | TGTGCCAGCAGGGTGGAGGCCACCGGGGAGCTGTTTTTT | CASRVEATGELFF
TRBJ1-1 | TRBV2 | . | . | TGTGCCAGCAGTGACGTTACGGGGATCATGAACACTGAAGCTTTCTTT | CASSDVTGIMNTEAFF
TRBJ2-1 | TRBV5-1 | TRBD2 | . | TGCGCCAGCAGCTTGGAGATAAGCGGGAGCGGGTACAATGAGCAGTTCTTC | CASSLEISGSGYNEQFF
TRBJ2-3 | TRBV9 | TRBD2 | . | TGTGCCAGCAGCCTAAAGCGGGAGGAAAGCACAGATACGCAGTATTTT | CASSLKREESTDTQYF
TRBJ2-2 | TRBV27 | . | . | TGTGCCAGCAGAACGGGGGTTGGAGGCGGGGAGCTGTTTTTT | CASRTGVGGGELFF
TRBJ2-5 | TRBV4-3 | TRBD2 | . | TGCGCCAGCAGCCAAGATCTGTGGACTAGCGGGAGTAGGAACTTC | CASSQDLWTSGSRNF
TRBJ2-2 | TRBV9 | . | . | TGTGCCAGCAGCGTAGATCCGGCGAACACCGGGGAGCTGTTTTTT | CASSVDPANTGELFF
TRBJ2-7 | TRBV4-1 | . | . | TGCGCCAGCAGCCACTCTCCATTAGGGGCCCCCTACGAGCAGTACTTC | CASSHSPLGAPYEQYF
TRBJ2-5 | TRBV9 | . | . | TGTGCCAGCAGCGTAGGAACCGGGACACGTCTGCGCCGAGGGTCCCAAGAGACCCAGTACTTC | CASSVGTGTRLRRGSQETQYF
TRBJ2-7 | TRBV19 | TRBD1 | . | TGTGCCAGTAGTCACGGGACAGGTTTTTACGAGCAGTACTTC | CASSHGTGFYEQYF
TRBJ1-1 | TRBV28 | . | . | TGTGCCAGCATTGCTACCGGCCGGGGATTGAACACTGAAGCTTTCTTT | CASIATGRGLNTEAFF
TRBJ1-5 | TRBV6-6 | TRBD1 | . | TGTGCCAGCAGTTACCTAGACAGGGGTAGCAATCAGCCCCAGCATTTT | CASSYLDRGSNQPQHF
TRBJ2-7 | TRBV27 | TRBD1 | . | TGTGCCAGCAGCCGCACCCCAGGACAGGGGATCTACGAGCAGTACTTC | CASSRTPGQGIYEQYF
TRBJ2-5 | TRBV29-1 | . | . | TGCAGCGTTGTAGTCGTTACCTGGGACATCCAAGAGACCCAGTACTTC | CSVVVVTWDIQETQYF
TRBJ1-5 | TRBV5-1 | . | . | TGCGCCAGCAGCTTGACAGGTTATAGCAATCAGCCCCAGCATTTT | CASSLTGYSNQPQHF
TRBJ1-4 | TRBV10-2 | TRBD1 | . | TGCGCCAGCAGAGGGGGCGTTTTCGAAAAACTGTTTTTT | CASRGGVFEKLFF
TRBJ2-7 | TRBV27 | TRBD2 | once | TGTGCCAGCAGTTCGGGACTAGCGGGAGGTCCCCCCTACGAGCAGTACTTC | CASSSGLAGGPPYEQYF
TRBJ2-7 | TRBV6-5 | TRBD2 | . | TGTGCCAGCAGTTACGAAGGACTAGCGGTCTACGAGCAGTACTTC | CASSYEGLAVYEQYF